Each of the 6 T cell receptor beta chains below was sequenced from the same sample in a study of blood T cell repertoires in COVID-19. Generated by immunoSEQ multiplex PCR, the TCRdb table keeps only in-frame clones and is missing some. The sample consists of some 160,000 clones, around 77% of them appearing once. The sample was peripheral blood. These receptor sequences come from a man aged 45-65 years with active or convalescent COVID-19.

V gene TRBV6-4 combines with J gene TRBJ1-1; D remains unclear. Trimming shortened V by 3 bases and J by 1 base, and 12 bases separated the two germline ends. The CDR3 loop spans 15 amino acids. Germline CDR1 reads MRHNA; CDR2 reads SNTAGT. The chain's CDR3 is CASSESGGKNTEAFF. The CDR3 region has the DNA TGTGCCAGCAGTGAATCTGGAGGGAAGAACACTGAAGCTTTCTTT.

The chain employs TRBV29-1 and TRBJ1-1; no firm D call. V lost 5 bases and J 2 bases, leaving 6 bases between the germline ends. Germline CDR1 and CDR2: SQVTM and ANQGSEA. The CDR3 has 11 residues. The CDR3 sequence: CSVSLNTEAFF. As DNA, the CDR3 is TGCAGCGTTTCCTTAAACACTGAAGCTTTCTTT.

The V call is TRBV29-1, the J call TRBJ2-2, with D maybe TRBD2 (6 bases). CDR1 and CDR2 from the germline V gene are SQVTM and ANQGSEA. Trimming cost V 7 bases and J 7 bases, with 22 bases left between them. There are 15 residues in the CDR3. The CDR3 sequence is CSEKIRERRIGELFF. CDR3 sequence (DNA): TGCAGCGAAAAGATACGGGAGCGGAGGATCGGGGAGCTGTTTTTT.

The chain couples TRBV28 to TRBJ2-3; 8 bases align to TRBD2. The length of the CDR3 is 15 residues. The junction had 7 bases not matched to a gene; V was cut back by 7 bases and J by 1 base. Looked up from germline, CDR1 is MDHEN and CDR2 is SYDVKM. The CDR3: CASTRSGRGTDTQYF. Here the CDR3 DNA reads TGTGCCAGCACCCGGAGCGGGAGAGGCACAGATACGCAGTATTTT.

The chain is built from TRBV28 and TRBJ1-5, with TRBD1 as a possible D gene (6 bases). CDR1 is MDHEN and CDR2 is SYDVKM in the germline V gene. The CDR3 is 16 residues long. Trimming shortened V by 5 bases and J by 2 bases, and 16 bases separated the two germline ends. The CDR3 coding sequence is TGTGCCAGCAGTCCACGGCAGGGGCTGGGCAATCAGCCCCAGCATTTT. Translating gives CASSPRQGLGNQPQHF.

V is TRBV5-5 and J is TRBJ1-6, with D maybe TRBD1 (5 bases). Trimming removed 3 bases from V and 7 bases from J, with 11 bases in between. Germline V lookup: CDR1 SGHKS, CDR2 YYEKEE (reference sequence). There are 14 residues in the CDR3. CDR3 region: CASSSTAVNSPLHF. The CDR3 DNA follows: TGTGCCAGCAGCTCGACAGCCGTAAATTCACCCCTCCACTTT.